Following are 30 T cell receptor beta chains from one sample sequenced in a study of technical replicates of blood from several donors. Sequencing was performed with immunoSEQ multiplex PCR; in TCRdb, only in-frame clones are kept and a portion is missing. The table has 65,000 to 95,000 clones, 95% to 97% seen once. Source material: T cells isolated from PBMCs. These receptors all come from a human donor in good health.

The chain recombines TRBV27 with TRBJ2-1, with TRBD2 matching 12 bases. The trim removed 8 bases at V and 7 bases at J, leaving 6 bases unmatched. The germline V gene has CDR1 MNHEY and CDR2 SMNVEV (reference sequence). This CDR3 has 14 residues. In DNA, the CDR3 is TGTGCCAGCCGACTAGCGGGAGAAGGTAATGAGCAGTTCTTC. Protein product: CASRLAGEGNEQFF.

This clone is a singleton in its sample. V and J are TRBV7-3 and TRBJ2-6, with 8 bases that match TRBD1. This CDR3 spans 18 amino acids. The trim removed 1 base at V and 0 bases at J, leaving 5 bases unmatched. The germline CDR1 and CDR2 sequences are SGHTA and FQGTGA. The CDR3 sequence: CASSLKQGALSGANVLTF. The CDR3 DNA reads as TGTGCCAGCAGCTTAAAGCAGGGGGCTCTCTCTGGGGCCAACGTCCTGACTTTC.

The CDR3 DNA reads TGTGCCAGCAGCCCCACAGGGGCTAGCCGGGGCACTGAAGCTTTCTTT. This encodes CASSPTGASRGTEAFF. V gene TRBV7-3 combines with J gene TRBJ1-1; TRBD1 matches at 7 bases. CDR1 and CDR2 from the germline V gene are SGHTA and FQGTGA. The CDR3 is 16 residues long. The V segment lost 5 bases and the J segment 4 bases; nucleotides outside the gene matches: 13.

The V and J genes are TRBV11-2 and TRBJ2-7; D is unresolved. There are 15 residues in the CDR3. V lost 1 base and J lost 0, with 10 bases in between. Per germline, CDR1 SGHAT and CDR2 FQNNGV. CDR3: CASSLVPLSSYEQYF. The CDR3 region has the DNA TGTGCCAGCAGCTTAGTTCCCCTAAGCTCCTACGAGCAGTACTTC. Combining the CDR3 with reference TRBV11-2 and TRBJ2-7 gives the whole variable domain EAGVAQSPRYKIIEKRQSVAFWCNPISGHATLYWYQQILGQGPKLLIQFQNNGVVDDSQLPKDRFSAERLKGVDSTLKIQPAKLEDSAVYLCASSLVPLSSYEQYFGPGTRLTVT.

The rearrangement links TRBV27 to TRBJ2-2; D is possibly TRBD1 (6 bases). The CDR3 runs to 14 residues. Trimming shortened V by 6 bases and J by 5 bases, and 13 bases separated the two germline ends. Germline V gives CDR1 MNHEY, CDR2 SMNVEV (reference sequence). In nucleotides, the CDR3 is TGTGCCAGCAGGCCTGTAAGGGGGACCGGGGAGCTGTTTTTT. This gives the protein CASRPVRGTGELFF.

The rearrangement joins TRBV4-1 to TRBJ2-7; 9 positions match TRBD1. Trimming took 4 bases from V and 5 from J; bases not matched to a gene: 6. Germline V gene data show CDR1 as MGHRA and CDR2 as YSYEKL. CDR3 length: 14 amino acids. The CDR3 nucleotides read TGCGCCAGCAGCCGAACCGGGACAGGGAACGAGCAGTACTTC. This sequence encodes CASSRTGTGNEQYF.

The rearrangement uses TRBV27 and TRBJ2-7, with TRBD1 as a possible D gene (6 bases). V shed 7 bases and J shed 3 bases, with 19 bases lying between them. This CDR3 comprises 15 residues. Germline CDR1 is MNHEY and CDR2 is SMNVEV (reference sequence). DNA of the CDR3: TGTGCCAGCACTGGGATCCGGGGCAGGGGCTACGAGCAGTACTTC. It codes for CASTGIRGRGYEQYF.

The rearrangement joins TRBV4-3 to TRBJ2-7, with D possibly being TRBD1 (6 bases). Germline V gene sequence: CDR1 LGHNA, CDR2 YSLEER. V gave up 7 bases and J gave up 2 bases, with 9 bases separating them. The CDR3 runs to 12 residues. CDR3 in DNA: TGCGCCAGCATCAGGGACACCTACGAGCAGTACTTC. Amino acid sequence: CASIRDTYEQYF.

This clone was seen only once. The rearrangement links TRBV30 to TRBJ2-7, with D perhaps TRBD1 (5 bases). Trimming took 7 bases from V and 1 from J, leaving 14 bases between them. Germline V CDR1 and CDR2: GTSNPN, SVGIG (reference sequence). The CDR3 totals 13 residues. CDR3 sequence reads: CALDTLSSYEQYF. The CDR3 DNA follows: TGTGCCTTGGACACATTGTCGTCCTACGAGCAGTACTTC.

J is TRBJ1-3 and V is TRBV2; 7 bases agree with TRBD1. The CDR3 totals 13 residues. V dropped 6 bases and J dropped 3; count of bases not matched to a gene: 2. In germline, CDR1 is SNHLY, CDR2 FYNNEI. The CDR3 protein is CASRTGLGNTIYF. Written as DNA, the CDR3 is TGTGCCAGCAGGACAGGGCTTGGAAACACCATATATTTT.

This chain connects TRBV27 to TRBJ2-1; tentative D call: TRBD1 (5 bases). V shed 3 bases and J shed 7 bases, with 7 bases lying between them. The CDR3 length is 12 residues. Germline assignment: CDR1 MNHEY and CDR2 SMNVEV (reference sequence). DNA for the CDR3: TGTGCCAGCAGTTTCAAGGGGAATGAGCAGTTCTTC. This translates into CASSFKGNEQFF.

The chain has TRBV5-4 and TRBJ1-1; TRBD1 might be the D (5 bases). Germline V CDR1 and CDR2: SGHNT, YYREEE (reference sequence). The CDR3 is made up of 14 amino acids. Trimming removed 0 bases at V and 3 bases at J, with 9 bases between. CDR3 loop: CASSLEVRDTEAFF. The CDR3 region has the DNA TGTGCCAGCAGCTTGGAGGTCAGGGACACTGAAGCTTTCTTT.

This chain uses TRBV7-9 with TRBJ2-5; 13 bases align to TRBD2. The CDR3 loop spans 18 amino acids. The V and J ends lost 1 base and 7 bases, in that order; junction bases with no gene match: 12. CDR1 is SEHNR and CDR2 is FQNEAQ in the germline V gene (reference sequence). The CDR3 DNA reads as TGTGCCAGCAGCTTAGAACTAGCGGGAGGGCCTGGTAGAGGGACCCAGTACTTC. It codes for CASSLELAGGPGRGTQYF.

The chain uses TRBV5-4 and TRBJ2-1; 7 positions match TRBD2. The CDR3 consists of 16 residues. Germline assignment: CDR1 SGHNT and CDR2 YYREEE (reference sequence). V dropped 2 bases and J dropped 5; count of bases not matched to a gene: 10. The CDR3, as DNA: TGTGCCAGCAGCTTTGGGGACTATGGGGCACACAATGAGCAGTTCTTC. Translation gives CASSFGDYGAHNEQFF. The full variable domain, rest sourced from reference TRBV5-4 and TRBJ2-1, is ETGVTQSPTHLIKTRGQQVTLRCSSQSGHNTVSWYQQALGQGPQFIFQYYREEENGRGNFPPRFSGLQFPNYSSELNVNALELDDSALYLCASSFGDYGAHNEQFFGPGTRLTVL.

The V gene is TRBV5-4, the J gene TRBJ2-5; tentatively, D is TRBD1 (6 bases). Germline values: CDR1 SGHNT, CDR2 YYREEE (reference sequence). The CDR3 sequence is 14 residues long. Trimming pared 4 bases from V and 3 bases from J, leaving 13 bases between. CDR3 in DNA: TGTGCCAGCAGCATTAAACAGGGCGAAGAGACCCAGTACTTC. Amino acid sequence: CASSIKQGEETQYF. Based on the CDR3 plus reference TRBV5-4 and TRBJ2-5, the full variable domain is ETGVTQSPTHLIKTRGQQVTLRCSSQSGHNTVSWYQQALGQGPQFIFQYYREEENGRGNFPPRFSGLQFPNYSSELNVNALELDDSALYLCASSIKQGEETQYFGPGTRLLVL.

The chain links TRBV28 to TRBJ1-2; the D is unclear. V dropped 10 bases and J dropped 3 bases, with 12 bases sitting between them. The CDR3 totals 12 residues. Germline values: CDR1 MDHEN, CDR2 SYDVKM. CDR3 sequence reads: CATHRLDYGYTF. The CDR3 DNA follows: TGTGCCACCCATAGACTTGACTATGGCTACACCTTC.

V usage is TRBV7-9 and J usage is TRBJ2-7, with a tentative D call TRBD1 (6 bases). The CDR3 extends over 15 amino acids. Trimming pared 2 bases from V and 5 bases from J, leaving 16 bases between. The germline gives CDR1 SEHNR, CDR2 FQNEAQ (reference sequence). As DNA, the CDR3 is TGTGCCAGCAGCTTATTTAGGGAACAGGGCCACGAGCAGTACTTC. Translating gives CASSLFREQGHEQYF. The whole variable domain, remainder taken from reference TRBV7-9 and TRBJ2-7, is DTGVSQNPRHKITKRGQNVTFRCDPISEHNRLYWYRQTLGQGPEFLTYFQNEAQLEKSRLLSDRFSAERPKGSFSTLEIQRTEQGDSAMYLCASSLFREQGHEQYFGPGTRLTVT.

The V gene is TRBV10-3, the J gene TRBJ1-4; the match to TRBD1 covers 7 bases. This CDR3 spans 13 amino acids. The germline V gene encodes CDR1 ENHRY and CDR2 SYGVKD. Trimming took 5 bases from V and 8 from J; bases not matched to a gene: 5. For the CDR3, the DNA is TGTGCCATCAGTCGACAGGGCGGAGAAAAACTGTTTTTT. Protein product: CAISRQGGEKLFF.

V is TRBV15 and J is TRBJ2-7; D ambiguous. The CDR3 sequence is 13 residues long. V shed 0 bases and J shed 9 bases, with 12 bases lying between them. Germline assignment: CDR1 LNHNV and CDR2 YYDKDF (reference sequence). The CDR3 nucleotides are TGTGCCACCAGCAGAGATGGGCGAGACGGGCAGTACTTC. This encodes CATSRDGRDGQYF. Full variable domain (remainder filled in from reference TRBV15 and TRBJ2-7): DAMVIQNPRYQVTQFGKPVTLSCSQTLNHNVMYWYQQKSSQAPKLLFHYYDKDFNNEADTPDNFQSRRPNTSFCFLDIRSPGLGDTAMYLCATSRDGRDGQYFGPGTRLTVT.

In nucleotides, the CDR3 is TGTGCCAGCAGACAGACCCTGAACACTGAAGCTTTCTTT. This encodes CASRQTLNTEAFF. The genes are TRBV2 and TRBJ1-1; D not certain. The CDR3 loop spans 13 amino acids. Germline V gene lookup returns CDR1 SNHLY and CDR2 FYNNEI. Trimming took 6 bases from V and 0 from J, leaving 8 bases between them.

The rearrangement uses TRBV6-1 and TRBJ2-7, with 7 bases matching TRBD2. The CDR3 has 14 residues. V lost 2 bases to trimming and J lost 2 bases; unmatched junction nucleotides: 3. Germline CDR1 is MNHNS and CDR2 is SASEGT. CDR3 residues: CASSEIGRTYEQYF. For the CDR3, the DNA is TGTGCCAGCAGTGAAATCGGGAGGACCTACGAGCAGTACTTC.

This clone has a single count. CDR3 sequence reads: CAWSQGLDEQYF. Written as DNA, the CDR3 is TGTGCCTGGAGTCAGGGATTAGACGAGCAGTACTTC. The V gene is TRBV30, the J gene TRBJ2-7, with D perhaps TRBD1 (5 bases). The length of the CDR3 is 12 residues. Trimming took off 2 bases at V and 5 bases at J, with 10 bases between the two ends. Germline assignment: CDR1 GTSNPN and CDR2 SVGIG (reference sequence). The full variable domain, with the rest looked up from reference TRBV30 and TRBJ2-7, is SQTIHQWPATLVQPVGSPLSLECTVEGTSNPNLYWYRQAAGRGLQLLFYSVGIGQISSEVPQNLSASRPQDRQFILSSKKLLLSDSGFYLCAWSQGLDEQYFGPGTRLTVT.

The chain combines TRBV9 with TRBJ2-7, with TRBD1 matching 9 bases. CDR3 size: 15 residues. Per germline, CDR1 SGDLS and CDR2 YYNGEE. The ends lost 3 bases at V and 1 base at J; junction bases unmatched: 5. The CDR3 protein is CASSASGTGSYEQYF. For the CDR3, the DNA is TGTGCCAGCAGCGCTTCCGGGACAGGGTCCTACGAGCAGTACTTC.

V is TRBV27 and J is TRBJ2-7, with 9 bases fitting TRBD1. Losses at the gene ends were 3 bases for V and 6 bases for J; bases not matched to a gene: 9. The CDR3 is 15 residues long. The germline V gene has CDR1 MNHEY and CDR2 SMNVEV (reference sequence). CDR3 DNA: TGTGCCAGCAGTTTGCCGGGACAGGGATTGGGCGAGCAGTACTTC. Amino acid sequence: CASSLPGQGLGEQYF.

V is TRBV7-2 and J is TRBJ2-7; 9 bases align to TRBD1. The germline V gene has CDR1 SGHTA and CDR2 FQGNSA. V was clipped by 6 bases and J by 5 bases; unmatched bases: 14. CDR3 length: 16 residues. DNA of the CDR3: TGTGCCAGCAGTTCCGCCACCGGGACAGGGTACAACGAGCAGTACTTC. Amino acids: CASSSATGTGYNEQYF.

The chain uses TRBV6-5 and TRBJ2-7, with 9 bases lining up with TRBD2. Germline values: CDR1 MNHEY, CDR2 SVGAGI. This CDR3 has 15 residues. The trim removed 3 bases at V and 3 bases at J, leaving 6 bases unmatched. This CDR3 is CASSYRVAGVYEQYF. The CDR3 DNA reads as TGTGCCAGCAGTTATCGGGTAGCGGGAGTCTACGAGCAGTACTTC.

This clone was counted only a few times. The gene calls are TRBV7-3 and TRBJ2-2, with 10 bases fitting TRBD2. The V and J ends lost 2 bases and 1 base, in that order; junction bases with no gene match: 1. Germline CDR1 reads SGHTA; CDR2 reads FQGTGA. The CDR3 sequence is 16 residues long. This CDR3 is CASSLVAGGNTGELFF. The DNA of the CDR3 is TGTGCCAGCAGCTTAGTAGCGGGAGGGAACACCGGGGAGCTGTTTTTT.

In this sample, this clone turned up a few times. The chain joins TRBV7-2 to TRBJ1-1; TRBD1 aligns across 9 bases. The CDR3 runs 11 residues. After removal of 3 bases from V and 12 bases from J, the junction contained 2 bases not matched to a gene. Germline loops: CDR1 SGHTA, CDR2 FQGNSA. CDR3 nucleotides: TGTGCCAGCAGCTTTACAGGGGGCCCTTTCTTT. It yields the protein CASSFTGGPFF.

This clone has a single count. V and J are TRBV6-1 and TRBJ2-7, with TRBD2 as a possible D gene (5 bases). CDR1 is MNHNS and CDR2 is SASEGT in the germline V gene. The CDR3 runs to 13 residues. The ends were cut back, 3 bases at V and 3 bases at J, with 9 bases in the middle. The CDR3 here is CASSDQRLYEQYF. The CDR3 DNA follows: TGTGCCAGCAGTGACCAGCGGCTCTACGAGCAGTACTTC.

The V and J genes are TRBV19 and TRBJ2-2; 9 bases align to TRBD2. V lost 3 bases to trimming and J lost 5 bases; unmatched junction nucleotides: 7. The germline V gene has CDR1 LNHDA and CDR2 SQIVND (reference sequence). The CDR3 spans 16 residues. CDR3 DNA: TGTGCCAGTAGTATCTCTGTCCTAGCGGGAACCGGGGAGCTGTTTTTT. It translates to CASSISVLAGTGELFF.